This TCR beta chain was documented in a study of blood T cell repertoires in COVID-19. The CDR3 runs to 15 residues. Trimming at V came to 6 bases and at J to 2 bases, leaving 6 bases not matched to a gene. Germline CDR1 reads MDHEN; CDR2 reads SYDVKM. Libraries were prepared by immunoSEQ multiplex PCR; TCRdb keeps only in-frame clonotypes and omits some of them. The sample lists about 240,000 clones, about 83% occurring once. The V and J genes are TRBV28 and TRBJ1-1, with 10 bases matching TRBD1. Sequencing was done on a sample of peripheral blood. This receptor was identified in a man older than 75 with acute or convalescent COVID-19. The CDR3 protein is CASSIWTGGNTEAFF. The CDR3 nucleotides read TGTGCCAGCAGCATATGGACAGGGGGAAACACTGAAGCTTTCTTT.